This T cell receptor (beta chain) appears in the sequencing data of a study of T cell repertoires in aging, cancer and after chemotherapy. Turning to the study itself: The whole study produced a dataset of several million TCR reads. Regarding the study as a whole: Healthy donors lost TCR diversity with age mainly through richness, cancer patients through richness and evenness.

TCR beta rearrangements were amplified from peripheral blood genomic DNA. Worth noting for this clonotype: The antigen remains unidentified.

A mixed TRB-A/B primer pool amplified rearranged TRB by multiplex touch-down PCR. TCRdb reanalysed the multiplex PCR reads using MiXCR and keeps one entry per CDR3 protein. The sample includes under 7,500 distinct CDR3 sequences, 25% to 30% seen only once; the top ten take 3.9%. Trimming took off 10 bases at V and 6 bases at J, with 17 bases between the two ends. Germline V gives CDR1 ENHRY, CDR2 SYGVKD. There are 13 residues in the CDR3. This chain connects TRBV10-3 to TRBJ2-3; D might be TRBD2 (6 bases). Input material: blood. This TCR came from a human donor in good health. The CDR3 DNA sequence: TGTGCCACCCAAGCGGGTCTCCCGGATACGCAGTATTTT. This sequence encodes CATQAGLPDTQYF.